The 31 T cell receptor beta chains given below trace back to one sample, sequenced in a study of T cells in narcolepsy. TCRdb keeps only in-frame clones here, not all; method: immunoSEQ multiplex PCR. Of 20,000 to 30,000 clones listed, more than 80% were seen once; the top ten hold roughly 1.4%. The material sequenced was CD45RA- memory CD4+ T cells from PBMCs. The receptors were sampled from a human donor with narcolepsy.

V and J are TRBV30 and TRBJ2-7; the D gene is possibly TRBD2 (5 bases). The germline V gene encodes CDR1 GTSNPN and CDR2 SVGIG (reference sequence). Trimming left V 3 bases short and J 4 bases short, with 7 bases between. The CDR3 loop spans 11 amino acids. CDR3 bases: TGTGCCTGGAGCGGGGATTACGAGCAGTACTTC. It codes for CAWSGDYEQYF.

This rearrangement joins TRBV5-1 to TRBJ2-7, with D possibly TRBD2 on 6 matching bases. V was clipped by 0 bases and J by 3 bases, with 13 bases between them. The CDR3 totals 15 residues. Per the germline V gene, CDR1 is SGHRS and CDR2 is YFSETQ. The CDR3 region has the DNA TGCGCCAGCAGCTTGGACGGGTGGGGGGTCTACGAGCAGTACTTC. Its translation is CASSLDGWGVYEQYF. Full variable domain (missing parts from reference TRBV5-1 and TRBJ2-7): KAGVTQTPRYLIKTRGQQVTLSCSPISGHRSVSWYQQTPGQGLQFLFEYFSETQRNKGNFPGRFSGRQFSNSRSEMNVSTLELGDSALYLCASSLDGWGVYEQYFGPGTRLTVT.

This rearrangement joins TRBV6-1 to TRBJ1-4, with 11 positions matching TRBD1. Looked up from germline, CDR1 is MNHNS and CDR2 is SASEGT. The CDR3 sequence is 17 residues long. J was trimmed by 7 bases and V by 2 bases; bases with no gene match: 9. The CDR3 spells CASSESKDRGPGEKLFF. The CDR3 nucleotides are TGTGCCAGCAGTGAATCTAAGGACAGGGGGCCTGGTGAAAAACTGTTTTTT.

This clone has just a few counts. V usage is TRBV7-6 and J usage is TRBJ1-1; 9 bases align to TRBD1. The length of the CDR3 is 15 residues. Trimming removed 5 bases from V and 2 bases from J; junction bases left unmatched: 6. The germline V gene has CDR1 SGHVS and CDR2 FNYEAQ. The CDR3 DNA reads TGTGCCAGCAGCCCTCTAACAGGGGGCAACACTGAAGCTTTCTTT. Translated, it gives CASSPLTGGNTEAFF.

The chain is built from TRBV6-5 and TRBJ2-5; TRBD1 aligns across 12 bases. CDR1 and CDR2 from the germline V gene are MNHEY and SVGAGI. This CDR3 spans 15 amino acids. V gave up 6 bases and J gave up 5 bases; unmatched junction bases: 7. The CDR3 region has the DNA TGTGCCAGCAGGTGGGACAGGGGGCGGAGTGAGACCCAGTACTTC. Its protein is CASRWDRGRSETQYF.

This chain links TRBV11-2 with TRBJ1-3, with TRBD1 as a possible D gene (5 bases). Germline CDR1 is SGHAT and CDR2 is FQNNGV. V was clipped by 3 bases and J by 0 bases, with 9 bases between them. The CDR3 length is 15 residues. The CDR3 DNA sequence: TGTGCCAGCAGCTTGGGGGGGTTCTCTGGAAACACCATATATTTT. Encoded protein: CASSLGGFSGNTIYF.

The chain links TRBV7-9 to TRBJ2-7, with D unclear. Trimming left V 0 bases short and J 8 bases short, with 11 bases between. Germline lookup yields CDR1 SEHNR and CDR2 FQNEAQ (reference sequence). This CDR3 spans 13 amino acids. The CDR3 bases are TGTGCCAGCAGCTTAGCCGGGTCTGGAAAGCAGTACTTC. Amino acid sequence: CASSLAGSGKQYF.

The chain is built from TRBV2 and TRBJ2-7; D gene uncertain. From germline, CDR1 is SNHLY and CDR2 FYNNEI. Trimming shortened V by 5 bases and J by 4 bases, and 6 bases separated the two germline ends. The CDR3 covers 11 residues. The chain's CDR3 is CASSPQYEQYF. Here the CDR3 DNA reads TGTGCCAGCAGTCCACAGTACGAGCAGTACTTC. Together with reference TRBV2 and TRBJ2-7, the CDR3 gives the full variable domain: EPEVTQTPSHQVTQMGQEVILRCVPISNHLYFYWYRQILGQKVEFLVSFYNNEISEKSEIFDDQFSVERPDGSNFTLKIRSTKLEDSAMYFCASSPQYEQYFGPGTRLTVT.

This chain connects TRBV2 to TRBJ2-3; 11 bases map to TRBD2. The CDR3 length is 15 residues. The V gene's germline CDR1 is SNHLY and CDR2 FYNNEI. Trimming at V came to 4 bases and at J to 0 bases, leaving 0 bases not matched to a gene. The CDR3 DNA reads as TGTGCCAGCAGTGGGACTAGCGGGAGCACAGATACGCAGTATTTT. This translates into CASSGTSGSTDTQYF.

Comments on this clone: The germline gene is not matched at one end of the junction; a read error may be the cause. The same CDR3 is also encoded by other DNA sequences in this sample. The chain is built from TRBV19 and TRBJ2-1; D might be TRBD1 (5 bases). In germline, CDR1 is LNHDA, CDR2 SQIVND (reference sequence). The CDR3 sequence is 16 residues long. Written as DNA, the CDR3 is TGTGCTAGTACCATTTCGCTGACAGCCAGTACAATGAAGCAGTTCTTC. Residues: CASTISLTASTMKQFF.

This chain links TRBV6-6 with TRBJ2-5, with 7 bases lining up with TRBD1. V gave up 6 bases and J gave up 3 bases; unmatched junction bases: 4. CDR3 length: 13 residues. Germline lookup yields CDR1 MNHNY and CDR2 SVGAGI (reference sequence). The CDR3 DNA reads as TGTGCCAGCAGCAGAGGGACAGAAGAGACCCAGTACTTC. Protein product: CASSRGTEETQYF.

The V and J genes are TRBV6-1 and TRBJ2-2, with D perhaps TRBD1 (5 bases). The V gene lost 8 bases and the J gene lost 2 bases, with 6 bases spanning the gap. CDR1 and CDR2 from the germline V gene are MNHNS and SASEGT. CDR3 length equals 12 residues. CDR3 in DNA: TGTGCCAGCGGACAAAACACCGGGGAGCTGTTTTTT. It yields the protein CASGQNTGELFF.

Worth noting for this clone: Germline is not matched at one junction end, which may reflect a read error. The V and J genes are TRBV10-3 and TRBJ1-2; a possible D gene is TRBD1 (6 bases). CDR3 length equals 15 residues. The V gene's germline CDR1 is ENHRY and CDR2 SYGVKD. The CDR3 region is CAISGGQKKDYGHTF. The DNA of the CDR3 is TGTGCCATCAGTGGAGGACAGAAGAAAGACTATGGCCACACCTTC.

The chain carries TRBV5-6 and TRBJ1-3; D is unclear. Germline V gene sequence: CDR1 SGHDT, CDR2 YYEEEE. The CDR3 is 15 residues long. Trimming removed 3 bases from V and 1 base from J, with 11 bases in between. Here the CDR3 reads CASSSLGESGNTIYF. The CDR3 bases are TGTGCCAGCAGCTCCCTCGGGGAGTCTGGAAACACCATATATTTT.

This clone was counted only a few times. J is TRBJ1-1 and V is TRBV15; TRBD1 is a possible D gene (5 bases). Germline V lookup: CDR1 LNHNV, CDR2 YYDKDF (reference sequence). This CDR3 spans 15 amino acids. V was shortened by 0 bases and J by 5 bases, with 13 bases between the two germline ends. CDR3 residues: CATSREDTRVTEAFF. The CDR3 DNA reads TGTGCCACCAGCAGAGAGGACACTCGTGTGACTGAAGCTTTCTTT.

V and J are TRBV7-2 and TRBJ2-6, with D hard to call. CDR1 is SGHTA and CDR2 is FQGNSA in the germline V gene. This CDR3 has 14 amino acids. The V end lost 5 bases, the J end lost 0 bases, and 5 bases lay between the germline ends. The CDR3 DNA reads TGTGCCAGCAGCCCCTCCTCTGGGGCCAACGTCCTGACTTTC. It is translated as CASSPSSGANVLTF.

This sequence joins TRBV7-9 and TRBJ2-3, with D possibly being TRBD2 (7 bases). The ends were cut back, 1 base at V and 2 bases at J, with 19 bases in the middle. From germline, CDR1 is SEHNR and CDR2 FQNEAQ (reference sequence). CDR3 length: 18 amino acids. CDR3 nucleotide sequence: TGTGCCAGCAGCTTAGGATCAGGGGCGGGGGCCACCACAGATACGCAGTATTTT. The encoded protein is CASSLGSGAGATTDTQYF.

V and J are TRBV11-2 and TRBJ2-5, with 7 bases that match TRBD1. The CDR3 is made up of 15 amino acids. V gave up 5 bases and J gave up 4 bases; unmatched junction bases: 10. Germline V gene lookup returns CDR1 SGHAT and CDR2 FQNNGV. CDR3 DNA sequence: TGTGCCAGCAGCCCCCAAGGGACAGCTACAGAGACCCAGTACTTC. Translation: CASSPQGTATETQYF.

V and J are TRBV9 and TRBJ1-5, with D possibly being TRBD1 (5 bases). This CDR3 is 15 amino acids long. Germline V lookup: CDR1 SGDLS, CDR2 YYNGEE. Between the trimmed V and J ends, which lost 5 bases and 0 bases, there was a span of 12 bases. CDR3 residues: CASSPDSYSNQPQHF. The CDR3 region has the DNA TGTGCCAGCAGTCCTGACAGCTATAGCAATCAGCCCCAGCATTTT.

The rearrangement links TRBV7-9 to TRBJ2-4; 8 bases fit TRBD2. The CDR3 is 15 residues long. The V segment lost 2 bases and the J segment 8 bases; nucleotides outside the gene matches: 8. In germline, CDR1 is SEHNR, CDR2 FQNEAQ (reference sequence). The CDR3 spells CASSLYVWREDIQYF. CDR3 in DNA: TGTGCCAGCAGCTTATACGTGTGGCGGGAGGACATTCAGTACTTC.

The rearrangement uses TRBV19 and TRBJ2-3; the D gene is possibly TRBD2 (6 bases). Germline CDR1 LNHDA, CDR2 SQIVND (reference sequence). CDR3 size: 13 residues. V was cut by 6 bases and J by 3 bases, with 10 bases left in between. The CDR3 here is CASSKGTTDTQYF. The CDR3 region has the DNA TGTGCCAGTAGCAAAGGGACTACAGATACGCAGTATTTT.

As concerns this clone: At one of its ends the junction is not consistent with the germline gene, which may arise from a read error. The chain couples TRBV7-9 to TRBJ2-1; 8 bases align to TRBD1. The CDR3 loop spans 19 amino acids. Germline V gene lookup returns CDR1 SEHNR and CDR2 FQNEAQ (reference sequence). The CDR3 region is CASNLLTMPRQGTYNEQFF. CDR3 sequence (DNA): TGTGCCAGCAACTTACTTACCATGCCCCGACAGGGGACCTACAATGAGCAGTTCTTC.

The genes are TRBV19 and TRBJ1-5; D might be TRBD1 (6 bases). The CDR3 is made up of 15 amino acids. Germline values: CDR1 LNHDA, CDR2 SQIVND (reference sequence). Trimming took 6 bases from V and 0 from J, leaving 12 bases between them. CDR3 residues: CASSPGVLSNQPQHF. Here the CDR3 DNA reads TGTGCCAGTAGCCCAGGGGTTCTTAGCAATCAGCCCCAGCATTTT.

The chain combines TRBV2 with TRBJ2-3; D might be TRBD1 (5 bases). The CDR3 consists of 17 residues. The germline gives CDR1 SNHLY, CDR2 FYNNEI. Trimming cost V 5 bases and J 0 bases, with 18 bases left between them. CDR3 in amino acids: CASSSGSGKWSTDTQYF. In nucleotides, the CDR3 is TGTGCCAGCAGTTCCGGTTCAGGGAAGTGGAGCACAGATACGCAGTATTTT. The whole variable domain, filled in from reference TRBV2 and TRBJ2-3, reads EPEVTQTPSHQVTQMGQEVILRCVPISNHLYFYWYRQILGQKVEFLVSFYNNEISEKSEIFDDQFSVERPDGSNFTLKIRSTKLEDSAMYFCASSSGSGKWSTDTQYFGPGTRLTVL.

The rearrangement links TRBV7-2 to TRBJ1-2; D unclear. CDR3 length: 14 residues. Germline CDR1 is SGHTA and CDR2 is FQGNSA. V was shortened by 1 base and J by 1 base, with 7 bases between the two germline ends. CDR3 nucleotides: TGTGCCAGCAGCTTAGGGGCCCTTAACTATGGCTACACCTTC. Protein: CASSLGALNYGYTF.

As DNA, the CDR3 is TGTGCCAGTAGCAGTGCCATCAAAGCGGGAGATGCGGAGACCCAGTACTTC. It is translated as CASSSAIKAGDAETQYF. The chain recombines TRBV19 with TRBJ2-5, with TRBD2 matching 8 bases. CDR3 size: 17 residues. CDR1 is LNHDA, CDR2 SQIVND, per germline (reference sequence). Trimming removed 6 bases from V and 5 bases from J; junction bases left unmatched: 17.

CDR3 sequence (DNA): TGTGCCACCATGACAGGCTCCTCTGGAAACACCATATATTTT. It is translated as CATMTGSSGNTIYF. This rearrangement joins TRBV6-1 to TRBJ1-3, with TRBD1 as a possible D gene (6 bases). V lost 10 bases and J 0 bases, leaving 13 bases between the germline ends. The CDR3 runs 14 residues. Germline CDR1 and CDR2: MNHNS and SASEGT.

The V call is TRBV28, the J call TRBJ2-3; D not certain. Germline V gene lookup returns CDR1 MDHEN and CDR2 SYDVKM. The V end lost 6 bases, the J end lost 0 bases, and 7 bases lay between the germline ends. The length of the CDR3 is 13 residues. The CDR3 region is CASSTPSTDTQYF. The CDR3 coding sequence is TGTGCCAGCAGCACTCCGAGCACAGATACGCAGTATTTT.

V usage is TRBV5-1 and J usage is TRBJ2-5; perhaps TRBD1 as D (5 bases). CDR3 size: 13 residues. Germline V CDR1 and CDR2: SGHRS, YFSETQ. Deletions cut 5 bases from V and 5 bases from J, with 13 bases between. Here the CDR3 DNA reads TGCGCCAGCAGGGTTGGGGCGAGGGAGACCCAGTACTTC. Translating it yields CASRVGARETQYF. Looking up the rest from reference TRBV5-1 and TRBJ2-5 gives the full variable domain: KAGVTQTPRYLIKTRGQQVTLSCSPISGHRSVSWYQQTPGQGLQFLFEYFSETQRNKGNFPGRFSGRQFSNSRSEMNVSTLELGDSALYLCASRVGARETQYFGPGTRLLVL.

This clone was seen only a few times. The chain uses TRBV5-6 and TRBJ2-1; 8 bases agree with TRBD2. V shed 4 bases and J 9 bases; nucleotides not matched to a gene: 18. Germline assignment: CDR1 SGHDT and CDR2 YYEEEE. This CDR3 region has 17 residues. The chain's CDR3 is CASSLPEGSGSVVEQFF. In DNA form, the CDR3 reads TGTGCCAGCAGCCTCCCGGAGGGAAGCGGGAGCGTGGTTGAGCAGTTCTTC. The entire variable domain, with the rest obtained from reference TRBV5-6 and TRBJ2-1, is as follows: DAGVTQSPTHLIKTRGQQVTLRCSPKSGHDTVSWYQQALGQGPQFIFQYYEEEERQRGNFPDRFSGHQFPNYSSELNVNALLLGDSALYLCASSLPEGSGSVVEQFFGPGTRLTVL.

This clone was picked up one time. The rearrangement uses TRBV19 and TRBJ2-1; 7 bases are a match to TRBD1. Trimming took 3 bases from V and 6 from J; bases not matched to a gene: 8. This CDR3 has 15 amino acids. Germline V gene sequence: CDR1 LNHDA, CDR2 SQIVND (reference sequence). CDR3 nucleotide sequence: TGTGCCAGTAGTATGATGGCAGGGGGTTCCAATGAGCAGTTCTTC. Its protein product is CASSMMAGGSNEQFF.